These 28 T cell receptor beta chains originate from one sample sequenced in a study of T-cell reconstitution after alpha-beta-depleted transplantation in children. Unique molecular identifiers tagged the TCRbeta library. Each CDR3 protein gets one entry after TCRdb re-called the PCR reads with MiXCR. There are 300,000 to 400,000 distinct CDR3 sequences in the sample; 15% to 20% occur only once, and around 41% lies in the top ten. Source: PBMCs, mostly from graft donor cells, taken 360 days after TCRalphabeta/CD19-depleted stem cell transplant. These receptor sequences come from a male patient between 2 and 10 years old who had a stem cell transplant for acute lymphoblastic leukemia, so the T cells may come from the graft donor.

This clonotype was seen a handful of times. The chain carries TRBV5-1 and TRBJ2-1, with a possible D match to TRBD1 (5 bases). The CDR3 has 15 amino acids. Trimming pared 1 base from V and 0 bases from J, leaving 8 bases between. Per the germline V gene, CDR1 is SGHRS and CDR2 is YFSETQ. The CDR3 sequence: CASSLSGHSYNEQFF. In DNA form, the CDR3 reads TGCGCCAGCAGCTTGAGTGGACACTCCTACAATGAGCAGTTCTTC.

The chain combines TRBV2 with TRBJ2-1; D possibly corresponds to TRBD1 (6 bases). V was cut by 5 bases and J by 10 bases, with 18 bases left in between. CDR3 length: 14 residues. CDR1 is SNHLY and CDR2 is FYNNEI in the germline V gene. CDR3 in DNA: TGTGCCAGCAGTAAATCCGACCCAGGGGAGGAGCAGTTCTTC. Encoded protein: CASSKSDPGEEQFF.

The sample holds many counts of this clonotype. The chain recombines TRBV18 with TRBJ2-7; the D is unclear. CDR1 and CDR2 (germline): KGHSH, LQKENI. The V and J ends lost 5 bases and 5 bases respectively, with 7 bases between them. The CDR3 is made up of 11 amino acids. The CDR3 spells CASSRRDEQYF. The CDR3 DNA sequence: TGTGCCAGCTCAAGACGGGACGAGCAGTACTTC.

This clonotype was seen only once. The chain employs TRBV28 and TRBJ2-7, with 9 nucleotides matching TRBD1. V lost 1 base to trimming and J lost 3 bases; unmatched junction nucleotides: 7. The CDR3 loop spans 16 amino acids. The germline CDR1 and CDR2 sequences are MDHEN and SYDVKM. CDR3 loop: CASSLSEGQGIYEQYF. As DNA, the CDR3 is TGTGCCAGCAGTTTATCAGAGGGACAGGGCATCTACGAGCAGTACTTC.

The J gene is TRBJ1-3, the V gene TRBV12-3 or TRBV12-4; D not certain. Trimming removed 6 bases at V and 2 bases at J, with 14 bases between. This CDR3 has 15 amino acids. The chain's CDR3 is CASSLLLGAGNTIYF. As DNA, the CDR3 is TGTGCCAGCAGCCTACTATTGGGTGCTGGAAACACCATATATTTT.

This clonotype was observed a few times. This rearrangement joins TRBV4-1 to TRBJ2-1, with D tentatively TRBD1 (6 bases). The CDR3 runs to 16 residues. With 4 bases removed from V and 6 bases from J, the gap between germline ends came to 19 bases. Looked up from germline, CDR1 is MGHRA and CDR2 is YSYEKL. This chain's CDR3 is CASSLPRSGASNEQFF. For the CDR3, the DNA is TGCGCCAGCAGCCTCCCCAGATCAGGGGCGTCCAATGAGCAGTTCTTC.

The chain joins TRBV27 to TRBJ2-7; D remains unclear. CDR3 size: 12 residues. Germline V CDR1 and CDR2: MNHEY, SMNVEV (reference sequence). Deletions cut 8 bases from V and 0 bases from J, with 8 bases between. The CDR3, as DNA: TGTGCCAGCGGAGCCCTCTCCTACGAGCAGTACTTC. Its translation is CASGALSYEQYF.

This clonotype was found a few times. CDR3 bases: TGCGCCAGCAGCCAAGCTCGGGACAGGAGATCCTACGAGCAGTACTTC. Translating gives CASSQARDRRSYEQYF. The chain combines TRBV4-1 with TRBJ2-7; the match to TRBD1 covers 8 bases. The CDR3 is 16 amino acids. The V and J ends lost 1 base and 1 base, in that order; junction bases with no gene match: 6. Germline CDR1 and CDR2: MGHRA and YSYEKL.

A remark on this clonotype: Likely a read error: the CDR3 ends without its conserved phenylalanine or tryptophan. The rearrangement uses TRBV12-3 or TRBV12-4 and TRBJ1-4; 7 bases are a match to TRBD1. The length of the CDR3 is 15 residues. Trimming cost V 5 bases and J 6 bases; bases outside gene matches: 9. The CDR3 spells CASSPPQGYDEKLFC. DNA for the CDR3: TGTGCCAGCAGTCCCCCACAGGGGTACGATGAAAAACTGTTTTGT.

The chain is built from TRBV7-6 and TRBJ2-2; D is ambiguous. The germline gives CDR1 SGHVS, CDR2 FNYEAQ. This CDR3 is built from 14 residues. Trimming removed 1 base from V and 3 bases from J, with 6 bases in between. CDR3 bases: TGTGCCAGCAGCTTAGGTTTCGACACCGGGGAGCTGTTTTTT. As protein: CASSLGFDTGELFF.

The table lists this clonotype with a few counts. The CDR3 DNA is TGCAGCGTTCACCTAGCGGGAGCCTCCTACGAGCAGTACTTC. Translating gives CSVHLAGASYEQYF. This sequence joins TRBV29-1 and TRBJ2-7, with TRBD2 matching over 10 bases. Germline CDR1 and CDR2: SQVTM and ANQGSEA. Trimming removed 5 bases from V and 0 bases from J; junction bases left unmatched: 4. The CDR3 has 14 amino acids.

Ten or more counts support this clonotype. The chain employs TRBV29-1 and TRBJ2-2; 7 nucleotides match TRBD1. Germline CDR1 is SQVTM and CDR2 is ANQGSEA. CDR3 length: 13 amino acids. The CDR3 region is CTGGEANTGELFF. The DNA for the CDR3 is TGCACAGGGGGAGAGGCGAACACCGGGGAGCTGTTTTTT.

This clonotype showed up just a few times. V is TRBV12-3 or TRBV12-4 and J is TRBJ1-4; 7 bases map to TRBD1. The CDR3 covers 15 residues. The junction had 5 bases not matched to a gene; V was cut back by 3 bases and J by 4 bases. The CDR3 sequence: CASSFGTGVNEKLFF. CDR3 bases: TGTGCCAGCAGTTTCGGTACAGGGGTTAATGAAAAACTGTTTTTT.

This clonotype has just a few counts. J is TRBJ1-4 and V is TRBV28; D uncertain. Between the trimmed V and J ends, which lost 4 bases and 4 bases, there was a span of 19 bases. Germline loops: CDR1 MDHEN, CDR2 SYDVKM. The CDR3 spans 17 residues. The CDR3 loop reads CASSYIEGAGYNEKLFF. The CDR3 nucleotides are TGTGCCAGCAGTTATATCGAAGGAGCGGGTTATAATGAAAAACTGTTTTTT.

This clonotype has just a few counts. The chain couples TRBV11-2 to TRBJ2-7, with TRBD1 matching over 10 bases. Germline V lookup: CDR1 SGHAT, CDR2 FQNNGV. J gave up 12 bases and V 5 bases, and 16 bases lay outside the gene matches. The CDR3 is 15 residues long. The CDR3 DNA reads as TGTGCCAGCAGCCACCCCCATGACAGGGGGCCAGAGGGGTACTTC. This encodes CASSHPHDRGPEGYF.

The chain employs TRBV9 and TRBJ2-7; TRBD2 might be the D (5 bases). Germline CDR1 SGDLS, CDR2 YYNGEE. V lost 3 bases to trimming and J lost 4 bases, with 14 bases between them. The CDR3 is made up of 14 amino acids. Written as DNA, the CDR3 is TGTGCCAGCAGCGCCGACTACGGTAATTACGAGCAGTACTTC. Translation: CASSADYGNYEQYF. The whole variable domain, filled in from reference TRBV9 and TRBJ2-7, reads DSGVTQTPKHLITATGQRVTLRCSPRSGDLSVYWYQQSLDQGLQFLIQYYNGEERAKGNILERFSAQQFPDLHSELNLSSLELGDSALYFCASSADYGNYEQYFGPGTRLTVT.

The table lists this clonotype with a few counts. V gene TRBV28 combines with J gene TRBJ2-3; 8 nucleotides align to TRBD2. J lost 2 bases, V lost 7 bases, and 20 bases had no gene match. Per germline, CDR1 MDHEN and CDR2 SYDVKM. The CDR3 sequence is 19 residues long. The CDR3 nucleotides are TGTGCCAGCAAAGGGGTTGTGGACGGGAGGGCCTCGTTCACAGATACGCAGTATTTT. Its translation is CASKGVVDGRASFTDTQYF.

The chain carries TRBV12-3 or TRBV12-4 and TRBJ2-2; 11 positions match TRBD1. V was pared by 6 bases and J by 4 bases, with 16 bases of the junction left unmatched. CDR3 length: 19 amino acids. The CDR3 region has the DNA TGTGCCAGCAGGCGGACAGGGGGCGAAAGGCTTTCCGCCACCGGGGAGCTGTTTTTT. Its protein product is CASRRTGGERLSATGELFF.

This clonotype was observed a handful of times. V gene TRBV20-1 combines with J gene TRBJ2-2, with a tentative D call TRBD2 (6 bases). Trimming removed 5 bases from V and 0 bases from J, with 13 bases in between. Germline CDR1 DFQATT, CDR2 SNEGSKA (reference sequence). This CDR3 spans 15 amino acids. The CDR3 loop reads CSAPNGGANTGELFF. CDR3 sequence (DNA): TGCAGTGCTCCAAATGGCGGGGCGAACACCGGGGAGCTGTTTTTT.

The chain employs TRBV20-1 and TRBJ1-5; D unresolved. Trimming removed 3 bases from V and 7 bases from J, with 13 bases in between. This CDR3 region has 13 residues. The germline V gene encodes CDR1 DFQATT and CDR2 SNEGSKA (reference sequence). The CDR3 region is CSASRALGQPQHF. The CDR3 DNA sequence: TGCAGTGCTAGCCGGGCCCTCGGCCAGCCCCAGCATTTT.

V is TRBV28 and J is TRBJ2-1; 8 positions agree with TRBD2. The V and J ends lost 3 bases and 7 bases, in that order; junction bases with no gene match: 11. This CDR3 contains 16 residues. Germline CDR1 MDHEN, CDR2 SYDVKM. CDR3 coding DNA: TGTGCCAGCAGTTTCGGAGTCCCGGGACTAGTTAATGAGCAGTTCTTC. Translation: CASSFGVPGLVNEQFF.

The V and J genes are TRBV11-2 and TRBJ2-1, with D possibly being TRBD1 (7 bases). The CDR3 covers 19 residues. CDR1 is SGHAT, CDR2 FQNNGV, per germline. Trimming removed 0 bases at V and 7 bases at J, with 25 bases between. The CDR3 protein is CASSLDWRGGTERLNEQFF. CDR3 bases: TGTGCCAGCAGCTTAGATTGGAGGGGCGGGACAGAAAGGCTGAATGAGCAGTTCTTC.

This clonotype has ten or more counts. This sequence joins TRBV27 and TRBJ2-7; 10 bases agree with TRBD2. The V and J ends lost 5 bases and 2 bases, in that order; junction bases with no gene match: 6. The CDR3 runs to 15 residues. The V gene's germline CDR1 is MNHEY and CDR2 SMNVEV (reference sequence). CDR3 protein: CASSPLAGAAYEQYF. For the CDR3, the DNA is TGTGCCAGCAGTCCCCTAGCGGGAGCCGCCTACGAGCAGTACTTC.

V usage is TRBV12-3 or TRBV12-4 and J usage is TRBJ2-1, with 7 bases fitting TRBD2. This CDR3 is 13 amino acids long. V was clipped by 10 bases and J by 5 bases; unmatched bases: 8. The CDR3 here is CAIHLLADNEQFF. The CDR3 DNA sequence: TGTGCCATCCATCTTCTAGCGGACAATGAGCAGTTCTTC.

V usage is TRBV11-2 and J usage is TRBJ2-2; 8 bases agree with TRBD1. CDR1 and CDR2 from the germline V gene are SGHAT and FQNNGV. After removal of 2 bases from V and 5 bases from J, the junction contained 13 bases not matched to a gene. The CDR3 loop spans 18 amino acids. As DNA, the CDR3 is TGTGCCAGCAGCTTAAGGGGCTTGGGCAGGGGGCGAACCGGGGAGCTGTTTTTT. Translated: CASSLRGLGRGRTGELFF.

The chain recombines TRBV25-1 with TRBJ1-2; no reliable D call. This CDR3 is 12 amino acids long. V was cut by 4 bases and J by 7 bases, with 10 bases left in between. From germline, CDR1 is MGHDK and CDR2 SYGVNS. CDR3 loop: CASSGMESGYTF. CDR3 DNA: TGTGCCAGCAGTGGAATGGAATCTGGCTACACCTTC.

This clonotype was detected many times. The J gene is TRBJ2-3, the V gene TRBV5-1; 7 bases are a match to TRBD1. The CDR3 is 15 residues long. Trimming removed 4 bases from V and 2 bases from J; junction bases left unmatched: 7. From germline, CDR1 is SGHRS and CDR2 YFSETQ. This CDR3 reads CASSHRGSPTDTQYF. The CDR3 DNA sequence: TGCGCCAGCAGCCACAGGGGTTCACCCACAGATACGCAGTATTTT.

This clonotype was recorded at least ten times. This chain connects TRBV5-1 to TRBJ2-7; D not resolved. This CDR3 contains 16 residues. The V end was cut by 2 bases, the J end by 0 bases, with 15 bases between. In germline, CDR1 is SGHRS, CDR2 YFSETQ. The CDR3 DNA reads as TGCGCCAGCAGCTTCGGCCTCAGTCCAAGCTCCTACGAGCAGTACTTC. Protein product: CASSFGLSPSSYEQYF.